This passage covers 22 T cell receptor beta chains from one sample sequenced in a study of blood T cell repertoires in COVID-19. TCRdb's copy holds only in-frame clones and misses some; the assay was immunoSEQ multiplex PCR. The table shows 100,000 or so clones, with 90% to 95% occurring only once. Sequencing input: peripheral blood. The receptors were sampled from a human donor with active COVID-19. The donor label of this sample is uncertain.

The chain links TRBV28 to TRBJ2-7, with D perhaps matching TRBD1 (6 bases). Deletions cut 3 bases from V and 12 bases from J, with 15 bases between. The germline V gene has CDR1 MDHEN and CDR2 SYDVKM. The CDR3 runs 12 residues. CDR3 in DNA: TGTGCCAGCAGTTTGGGACAACTTCACCCGTACTTC. Residues: CASSLGQLHPYF.

The chain employs TRBV7-2 and TRBJ2-7; TRBD2 matches 9 bases. V lost 5 bases, J lost 2 bases, and 10 bases stayed unmatched. Looked up from germline, CDR1 is SGHTA and CDR2 is FQGNSA. There are 16 residues in the CDR3. This chain's CDR3 is CASSPLWSGRTYEQYF. CDR3 in DNA: TGTGCCAGCAGCCCACTATGGAGCGGGAGGACCTACGAGCAGTACTTC.

This clone has just one count. This chain uses TRBV5-6 with TRBJ2-3; 7 bases align to TRBD2. The CDR3 extends over 14 amino acids. Germline lookup yields CDR1 SGHDT and CDR2 YYEEEE. The V segment lost 4 bases and the J segment 2 bases; nucleotides outside the gene matches: 4. The CDR3 spells CASSKGLHTDTQYF. Written as DNA, the CDR3 is TGTGCCAGCAGCAAGGGACTACACACAGATACGCAGTATTTT.

The chain carries TRBV6-1 and TRBJ1-2; the match to TRBD1 covers 10 bases. With V trimmed by 4 bases and J by 6 bases, 14 bases remained unmatched. CDR1 and CDR2 from the germline V gene are MNHNS and SASEGT. This CDR3 contains 17 residues. The DNA for the CDR3 is TGTGCCAGCAGTGGAATAGCAGGGACAGGGGTTTGGGATGGCTACACCTTC. Amino acids: CASSGIAGTGVWDGYTF.

The chain couples TRBV9 to TRBJ1-1; 9 bases align to TRBD1. This CDR3 spans 16 amino acids. Germline-derived CDR1 and CDR2 are SGDLS and YYNGEE. J was trimmed by 0 bases and V by 4 bases; bases with no gene match: 7. CDR3 sequence reads: CASSIGTGNMNTEAFF. Written as DNA, the CDR3 is TGTGCCAGCAGCATAGGGACAGGGAACATGAACACTGAAGCTTTCTTT.

The gene calls are TRBV25-1 and TRBJ2-3; weak D call: TRBD1 (5 bases). Trimming left V 1 base short and J 4 bases short, with 12 bases between. The CDR3 has 15 amino acids. CDR1 is MGHDK, CDR2 SYGVNS, per germline. This CDR3 reads CASSEWGGEADTQYF. The CDR3 coding sequence is TGTGCCAGCAGTGAATGGGGCGGTGAGGCAGATACGCAGTATTTT.

The chain carries TRBV5-1 and TRBJ2-1, with 7 bases fitting TRBD2. Germline CDR1 reads SGHRS; CDR2 reads YFSETQ. The CDR3 spans 16 residues. With V trimmed by 0 bases and J by 0 bases, 3 bases remained unmatched. CDR3 in amino acids: CASSLVGGSSYNEQFF. The CDR3 nucleotides read TGCGCCAGCAGCTTGGTCGGCGGGAGCTCCTACAATGAGCAGTTCTTC. Variable domain in full (rest from reference TRBV5-1 and TRBJ2-1): KAGVTQTPRYLIKTRGQQVTLSCSPISGHRSVSWYQQTPGQGLQFLFEYFSETQRNKGNFPGRFSGRQFSNSRSEMNVSTLELGDSALYLCASSLVGGSSYNEQFFGPGTRLTVL.

This clone appeared once. J is TRBJ2-1 and V is TRBV5-6; D is undetermined. This CDR3 spans 14 amino acids. The V gene's germline CDR1 is SGHDT and CDR2 YYEEEE. The V and J ends lost 0 bases and 9 bases respectively, with 13 bases between them. CDR3 sequence (DNA): TGTGCCAGCAGCTTGGCCAGAACTTCGGGTGAGCAGTTCTTC. Translated: CASSLARTSGEQFF. Looking up the rest from reference TRBV5-6 and TRBJ2-1 gives the full variable domain: DAGVTQSPTHLIKTRGQQVTLRCSPKSGHDTVSWYQQALGQGPQFIFQYYEEEERQRGNFPDRFSGHQFPNYSSELNVNALLLGDSALYLCASSLARTSGEQFFGPGTRLTVL.

This chain joins TRBV7-9 and TRBJ2-5, with TRBD2 matching over 7 bases. The CDR3 is made up of 14 amino acids. Germline CDR1 SEHNR, CDR2 FQNEAQ (reference sequence). Trimming cost V 8 bases and J 1 base; bases outside gene matches: 7. As DNA, the CDR3 is TGTGCCAGCGGGGGAGGCGGGGGCCAAGAGACCCAGTACTTC. Amino acid sequence: CASGGGGGQETQYF.

The chain is built from TRBV7-2 and TRBJ2-2, with 7 bases that match TRBD2. After removal of 5 bases from V and 0 bases from J, the junction contained 9 bases not matched to a gene. The CDR3 consists of 17 residues. Germline CDR1 is SGHTA and CDR2 is FQGNSA. CDR3 region: CASSLPERDPNTGELFF. CDR3 nucleotide sequence: TGTGCCAGCAGCCTTCCCGAGCGGGACCCGAACACCGGGGAGCTGTTTTTT.

Regarding this clone: The sample contains more than one DNA sequence encoding this CDR3. The V call is TRBV14, the J call TRBJ1-2, with D possibly being TRBD1 (6 bases). CDR1 and CDR2 (germline): SGHDN, FVKESK. V was cut by 1 base and J by 4 bases, with 10 bases left in between. This CDR3 region has 14 residues. CDR3 loop: CASSQGTGPYGYTF. As DNA, the CDR3 is TGTGCCAGCAGCCAAGGAACAGGGCCCTATGGCTACACCTTC.

J is TRBJ2-2 and V is TRBV7-7; D is uncertain. This CDR3 has 13 residues. Trimming removed 2 bases from V and 7 bases from J, with 8 bases in between. The germline CDR1 and CDR2 sequences are SSHAT and FNYEAQ (reference sequence). The CDR3 nucleotides are TGTGCCAGCAGCTTACTTCTCGGCGGGGAGCTGTTTTTT. It is translated as CASSLLLGGELFF.

This rearrangement joins TRBV6-5 to TRBJ1-3; D possibly corresponds to TRBD1 (6 bases). Per germline, CDR1 MNHEY and CDR2 SVGAGI. V shed 7 bases and J shed 0 bases, with 13 bases lying between them. This CDR3 has 15 amino acids. CDR3 bases: TGTGCCAGCAACCAGGGGCCGAGCTCTGGAAACACCATATATTTT. Translation: CASNQGPSSGNTIYF.

The gene calls are TRBV19 and TRBJ2-2; 8 bases agree with TRBD1. Germline CDR1 reads LNHDA; CDR2 reads SQIVND (reference sequence). Trimming took 5 bases from V and 6 from J; bases not matched to a gene: 8. The CDR3 has 15 amino acids. The CDR3, as DNA: TGTGCCAGTAGTCCCCGGACAGGGAGGTCCGGGGAGCTGTTTTTT. Translated, it gives CASSPRTGRSGELFF. The full variable domain, rest sourced from reference TRBV19 and TRBJ2-2, is DGGITQSPKYLFRKEGQNVTLSCEQNLNHDAMYWYRQDPGQGLRLIYYSQIVNDFQKGDIAEGYSVSREKKESFPLTVTSAQKNPTAFYLCASSPRTGRSGELFFGEGSRLTVL.

V is TRBV9 and J is TRBJ1-3, with a weak D call TRBD1 (6 bases). This CDR3 has 15 residues. V was trimmed by 3 bases and J by 8 bases, leaving 18 bases between them. Germline loops: CDR1 SGDLS, CDR2 YYNGEE. Here the CDR3 reads CASSAGQTLGHTIYF. CDR3 DNA sequence: TGTGCCAGCAGCGCCGGACAGACATTAGGACACACCATATATTTT.

This chain joins TRBV7-9 and TRBJ1-2; D might be TRBD1 (6 bases). There are 15 residues in the CDR3. Germline V gene data show CDR1 as SEHNR and CDR2 as FQNEAQ (reference sequence). V gave up 1 base and J gave up 4 bases, with 13 bases separating them. CDR3 sequence: CASSLENREGYGYTF. DNA of the CDR3: TGTGCCAGCAGCTTAGAAAACAGGGAAGGCTATGGCTACACCTTC.

The V gene is TRBV18, the J gene TRBJ2-7; 8 bases map to TRBD2. Per germline, CDR1 KGHSH and CDR2 LQKENI. The CDR3 consists of 14 residues. V was pared by 6 bases and J by 5 bases, with 9 bases of the junction left unmatched. CDR3 nucleotides: TGTGCCAGCTCGCTTGGACTAGCATCGGACGAGCAGTACTTC. Its translation: CASSLGLASDEQYF.

The chain carries TRBV29-1 and TRBJ2-7; perhaps TRBD1 as D (6 bases). The CDR3 is made up of 12 amino acids. V was cut by 6 bases and J by 6 bases, with 15 bases left in between. Germline V CDR1 and CDR2: SQVTM, ANQGSEA. The CDR3 DNA reads TGCAGCGTCAGTGGGGACATCGTCGAGCAGTACTTC. It encodes CSVSGDIVEQYF.

V gene TRBV7-2 combines with J gene TRBJ2-7, with a tentative D call TRBD1 (6 bases). Germline CDR1 and CDR2: SGHTA and FQGNSA. CDR3 size: 12 residues. V lost 2 bases, J lost 5 bases, and 7 bases lay in between. The CDR3 DNA reads as TGTGCCAGCAGCTTACAGGGGAACGAGCAGTACTTC. It codes for CASSLQGNEQYF.

The chain joins TRBV5-1 to TRBJ1-3, with D possibly being TRBD1 (5 bases). The CDR3 consists of 15 residues. CDR1 is SGHRS, CDR2 YFSETQ, per germline. Trimming cost V 0 bases and J 4 bases, with 11 bases left between them. This chain's CDR3 is CASSLGAGRGNTIYF. The CDR3 coding sequence is TGCGCCAGCAGCTTGGGCGCGGGGCGCGGAAACACCATATATTTT.

The chain combines TRBV6-5 with TRBJ2-7; TRBD1 matches 8 bases. The CDR3 runs 14 residues. Per the germline V gene, CDR1 is MNHEY and CDR2 is SVGAGI. CDR3 amino acids: CAGGQVTYSYEQYF. Here the CDR3 DNA reads TGTGCGGGGGGACAGGTGACCTACTCCTACGAGCAGTACTTC.

The chain joins TRBV6-2 or TRBV6-3 to TRBJ1-6; D is perhaps TRBD1 (6 bases). The CDR3 length is 16 residues. The germline V gene has CDR1 MNHEY and CDR2 SVGEGT. V lost 6 bases and J lost 6, with 18 bases in between. CDR3: CASSPTGLVRNSPLHF. In DNA form, the CDR3 reads TGTGCCAGCAGCCCAACAGGGCTGGTTCGTAATTCACCCCTCCACTTT.